This TCR beta chain was profiled in a study of blood T cell repertoires in COVID-19. In the study overall: Spain, Italy and the United States supplied samples that represented acute and convalescent COVID-19. T cells, B-cell-depleted T cells, or PBMCs supplied cDNA or gDNA.

The CDR3 extends over 14 amino acids. CDR1 and CDR2 from the germline V gene are SEHNR and FQNEAQ (reference sequence). Trimming took 9 bases from V and 1 from J, leaving 15 bases between them. Original analysis: Researchers report that nucleated cell counts were estimated from reference gene primer amplification. Some clones are missing from TCRdb's copy, which holds only in-frame ones; the method was immunoSEQ multiplex PCR. The V and J calls and clone size are taken from that table; D and trimming were inferred from the DNA. The sample comprises roughly 220,000 clones, 70% to 90% of which are singletons, and about 2% rests with the top ten.

J is TRBJ1-1 and V is TRBV7-9; TRBD1 might be the D (6 bases). This clonotype originated in a man younger than 40 who had recovered from COVID-19. Sequenced input: peripheral blood. Written as DNA, the CDR3 is TGTGCCAGTATGTTGAGCAGGGGGAACACTGAAGCTTTCTTT. Its protein is CASMLSRGNTEAFF.